This TCR beta chain came from a study of beta chain features in type 1 diabetes. Investigators reverse transcribed all isolated RNA, so they sequenced expressed TCRB transcripts. Some clones are missing from TCRdb's copy, which holds only in-frame ones; the method was immunoSEQ multiplex PCR. The sample comprises 130,000 or so clones, roughly 10% of which are singletons, and about 0.7% rests with the top ten. The germline V gene has CDR1 MNHEY and CDR2 SVGAGI. V lost 6 bases and J lost 7, with 13 bases in between. CDR3 length: 14 amino acids. The study's findings and limits: Among all four CD4+ subsets, Type 1 diabetes patients had TCRB CDR3s that were moderately but significantly shorter.

This clone was counted only a few times. The antigen remains undetermined. Sequencing input: central memory CD4+ T cells from blood. The clonotype originates from a man aged 25-40 years with type 1 diabetes. The chain couples TRBV6-5 to TRBJ1-6; D is uncertain. The CDR3 protein is CASSFDGLNSPLHF. In nucleotides, the CDR3 is TGTGCCAGCAGCTTCGACGGACTGAATTCACCCCTCCACTTT.